Listed below are T cell receptor beta chains from one sample, sequenced in a study of cytomegalovirus exposure and HLA in healthy donors. Method: immunoSEQ multiplex PCR; TCRdb's copy keeps in-frame clones and lacks some. The data hold 250,000 to 350,000 clones, with around 90% observed a single time. The sample comprised PBMCs. These receptors came from a woman aged 18-29 years in good health and CMV-seronegative. Each CDR3 is given with its conserved first and last residue. The D gene is left open where the match is weak. Size values are once, few and many counts, or a class for expanded clones, and some rows have none.

d_call: .
v_call: TRBV2
clone_size: .
j_call: TRBJ1-6
cdr3_aa: CASSVGDYNSPLHF
cdr3_nt: TGTGCCAGCAGCGTCGGGGACTATAATTCACCCCTCCACTTT

d_call: .
v_call: TRBV11-2
clone_size: .
j_call: TRBJ2-7
cdr3_aa: CASSLWQGSTEEQYF
cdr3_nt: TGTGCCAGCAGCTTATGGCAGGGTTCAACAGAGGAGCAGTACTTC

d_call: TRBD1
v_call: TRBV6-6
clone_size: .
j_call: TRBJ1-2
cdr3_aa: CASTPGQGQGYTF
cdr3_nt: TGTGCCAGCACTCCCGGACAGGGGCAGGGCTACACCTTC

d_call: .
v_call: TRBV6-1
clone_size: .
j_call: TRBJ2-5
cdr3_aa: CASRQGHETQYF
cdr3_nt: TGTGCCAGCAGGCAGGGGCACGAGACCCAGTACTTC

d_call: TRBD2
v_call: TRBV30
clone_size: .
j_call: TRBJ2-3
cdr3_aa: CAWSVLVRSSGHYTDTQYF
cdr3_nt: TGTGCCTGGAGTGTACTAGTTCGGTCTAGCGGGCACTACACAGATACGCAGTATTTT

d_call: .
v_call: TRBV7-9
clone_size: few
j_call: TRBJ1-4
cdr3_aa: CASSLPRGNEKLFF
cdr3_nt: TGTGCCAGCAGCTTACCTCGGGGTAATGAAAAACTGTTTTTT

d_call: TRBD1
v_call: TRBV10-3
clone_size: .
j_call: TRBJ1-1
cdr3_aa: CAINPTGRPVEAFF
cdr3_nt: TGTGCCATCAACCCGACAGGGCGCCCCGTTGAAGCTTTCTTT

d_call: .
v_call: TRBV7-3
clone_size: .
j_call: TRBJ2-1
cdr3_aa: CASSLFGGAAYNEQFF
cdr3_nt: TGTGCCAGCAGCTTATTTGGCGGGGCGGCCTACAATGAGCAGTTCTTC

d_call: .
v_call: TRBV19
clone_size: .
j_call: TRBJ1-5
cdr3_aa: CASRQSNQPQHF
cdr3_nt: TGTGCCAGTAGACAGAGCAATCAGCCCCAGCATTTT

d_call: TRBD1
v_call: TRBV9
clone_size: .
j_call: TRBJ1-5
cdr3_aa: CASSAGGTGGQPQHF
cdr3_nt: TGTGCCAGCAGCGCAGGCGGGACAGGAGGTCAGCCCCAGCATTTT

d_call: .
v_call: TRBV7-3
clone_size: .
j_call: TRBJ1-2
cdr3_aa: CASSLAQGSIGGYTF
cdr3_nt: TGTGCCAGCAGCCTGGCTCAGGGTTCTATCGGTGGCTACACCTTC

d_call: .
v_call: TRBV7-9
clone_size: .
j_call: TRBJ1-1
cdr3_aa: CSSSLEGITEAFF
cdr3_nt: TGTTCCAGCAGCTTAGAGGGGATCACTGAAGCTTTCTTT

d_call: .
v_call: TRBV29-1
clone_size: .
j_call: TRBJ1-2
cdr3_aa: CSVEDGAGLYGYTF
cdr3_nt: TGCAGCGTTGAAGACGGCGCAGGGCTTTATGGCTACACCTTC

d_call: .
v_call: TRBV7-9
clone_size: .
j_call: TRBJ2-7
cdr3_aa: CASSLAQVQGKPYEQYF
cdr3_nt: TGTGCCAGCAGCTTAGCGCAAGTCCAGGGAAAGCCCTACGAGCAGTACTTC

d_call: TRBD2
v_call: TRBV7-2
clone_size: once
j_call: TRBJ2-7
cdr3_aa: CASSPGGAYEQYF
cdr3_nt: TGTGCCAGCAGCCCCGGGGGGGCCTACGAGCAGTACTTC

d_call: .
v_call: TRBV19
clone_size: .
j_call: TRBJ1-2
cdr3_aa: CASTSGGAGYGYTF
cdr3_nt: TGTGCCAGTACCAGCGGGGGCGCTGGTTATGGCTACACCTTC

d_call: TRBD1
v_call: TRBV9
clone_size: .
j_call: TRBJ1-3
cdr3_aa: CASSVGRREDREGRASGNTIYF
cdr3_nt: TGTGCCAGCAGCGTAGGTAGGAGAGAAGACAGGGAAGGGCGAGCGTCTGGAAACACCATATATTTT

d_call: .
v_call: TRBV4-1
clone_size: .
j_call: TRBJ1-1
cdr3_aa: CASSQEKGAGWTEAFF
cdr3_nt: TGCGCCAGCAGCCAAGAAAAAGGGGCCGGTTGGACTGAAGCTTTCTTT

d_call: .
v_call: TRBV9
clone_size: .
j_call: TRBJ1-1
cdr3_aa: CASSPDSRSEAFF
cdr3_nt: TGTGCCAGCAGTCCAGATTCCAGAAGTGAAGCTTTCTTT

d_call: TRBD2
v_call: TRBV19
clone_size: .
j_call: TRBJ2-1
cdr3_aa: CASSLAGAYNEQFF
cdr3_nt: TGTGCCAGTAGTCTAGCGGGGGCCTACAATGAGCAGTTCTTC

d_call: .
v_call: TRBV5-6
clone_size: .
j_call: TRBJ1-6
cdr3_aa: CASSLGRNSPLHF
cdr3_nt: TGTGCCAGCAGCTTGGGGAGGAATTCACCCCTCCACTTT

d_call: TRBD1
v_call: TRBV2
clone_size: .
j_call: TRBJ1-2
cdr3_aa: CASRGAQGAMFGYTF
cdr3_nt: TGTGCCAGCAGGGGGGCTCAGGGGGCAATGTTTGGCTACACCTTC

d_call: TRBD2
v_call: TRBV9
clone_size: .
j_call: TRBJ2-3
cdr3_aa: CASSVPIAGEASTDTQYF
cdr3_nt: TGTGCCAGCAGCGTCCCAATAGCGGGAGAAGCTAGCACAGATACGCAGTATTTT

d_call: TRBD2
v_call: TRBV28
clone_size: once
j_call: TRBJ2-1
cdr3_aa: CASSSGGTSGGVFPYNEQFF
cdr3_nt: TGTGCCAGCAGCTCCGGAGGGACTAGCGGGGGGGTCTTCCCCTACAATGAGCAGTTCTTC

d_call: .
v_call: TRBV13
clone_size: .
j_call: TRBJ1-2
cdr3_aa: CASSSTPPYGYTF
cdr3_nt: TGTGCCAGCAGCTCCACTCCTCCCTATGGCTACACCTTC

d_call: .
v_call: TRBV5-6
clone_size: .
j_call: TRBJ1-2
cdr3_aa: CASSLGGGYGYTF
cdr3_nt: TGTGCCAGCAGCTTGGGGGGAGGCTATGGCTACACCTTC

d_call: .
v_call: TRBV7-8
clone_size: .
j_call: TRBJ1-5
cdr3_aa: CASSLAGVGQPQHF
cdr3_nt: TGTGCCAGCAGCTTAGCAGGGGTTGGTCAGCCCCAGCATTTT

d_call: .
v_call: TRBV18
clone_size: .
j_call: TRBJ2-3
cdr3_aa: CASSPPGGTDTQYF
cdr3_nt: TGTGCCAGCTCACCACCAGGGGGCACAGATACGCAGTATTTT

d_call: .
v_call: TRBV10-1
clone_size: .
j_call: TRBJ1-4
cdr3_aa: CASSAGVNEKLFF
cdr3_nt: TGCGCCAGCAGTGCGGGGGTAAATGAAAAACTGTTTTTT